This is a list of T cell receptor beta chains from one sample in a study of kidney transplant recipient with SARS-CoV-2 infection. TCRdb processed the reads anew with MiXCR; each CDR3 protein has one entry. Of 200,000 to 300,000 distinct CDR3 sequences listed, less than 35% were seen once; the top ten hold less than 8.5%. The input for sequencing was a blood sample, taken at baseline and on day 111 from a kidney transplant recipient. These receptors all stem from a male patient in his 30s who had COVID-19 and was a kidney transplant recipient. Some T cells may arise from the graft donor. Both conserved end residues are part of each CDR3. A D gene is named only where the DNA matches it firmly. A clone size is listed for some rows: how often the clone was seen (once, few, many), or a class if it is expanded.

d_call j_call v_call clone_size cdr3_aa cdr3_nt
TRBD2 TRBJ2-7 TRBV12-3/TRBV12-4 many CASTLAGGREQYF TGTGCCAGCACTTTAGCGGGAGGGCGGGAGCAGTACTTC
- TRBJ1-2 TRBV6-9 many CASSPWKPYGKTYGYTF TGTGCCAGCAGTCCATGGAAGCCTTACGGAAAGACCTATGGCTACACCTTC
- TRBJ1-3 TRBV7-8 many CASSLVAGLSGNTIYF TGTGCCAGCAGCTTAGTTGCAGGCCTCTCTGGAAACACCATATATTTT
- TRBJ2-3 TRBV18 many CASSPTLDTQYF TGTGCCAGCTCCCCTACTCTAGATACGCAGTATTTT
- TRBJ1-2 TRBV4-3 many CASSHEVGRRKTYGYTF TGCGCCAGCAGCCATGAAGTAGGACGTCGAAAGACCTATGGCTACACCTTC
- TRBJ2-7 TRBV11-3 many CASSLGQYEQYF TGTGCCAGCAGCTTAGGACAGTACGAGCAGTACTTC
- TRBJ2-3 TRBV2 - CASQGDRTDTQYF TGTGCCAGCCAGGGAGATCGCACAGATACGCAGTATTTT
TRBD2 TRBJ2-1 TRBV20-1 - CSARLAGVNGQFF TGCAGTGCCCGACTAGCGGGAGTAAATGGGCAGTTCTTC
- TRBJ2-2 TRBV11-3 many CASSLESDTGELFF TGTGCCAGCAGCTTAGAGAGCGACACCGGGGAGCTGTTTTTT
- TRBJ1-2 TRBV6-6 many CASSTAQGGRKTYGYTF TGTGCCAGCAGTACCGCCCAAGGTGGGAGAAAGACCTATGGCTACACCTTC
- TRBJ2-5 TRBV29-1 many CSIRETPRETQYF TGCAGCATCCGGGAGACCCCAAGAGAAACCCAGTACTTC
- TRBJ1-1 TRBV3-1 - CASSQYAPISIRTEAFF TGTGCCAGCAGCCAGTACGCTCCCATTTCAATTCGCACTGAAGCTTTCTTT
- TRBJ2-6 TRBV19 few CASSATGASFVLTF TGTGCCAGTAGTGCCACCGGGGCATCCTTCGTCCTGACTTTC
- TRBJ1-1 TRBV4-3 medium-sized CASSQEIGGQPIMNTEAFF TGCGCCAGCAGCCAAGAAATAGGCGGCCAACCTATCATGAACACTGAAGCTTTCTTT
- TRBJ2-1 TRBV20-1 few CSAGSSSYNEQFF TGCAGTGCCGGGAGCAGCTCCTACAATGAGCAGTTCTTC
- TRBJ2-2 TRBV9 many CASSKRAVDTGELFF TGTGCCAGCAGCAAAAGGGCCGTAGACACCGGGGAGCTGTTTTTT
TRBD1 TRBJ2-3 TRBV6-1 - CASSEDGTASTWSTDTQYF TGTGCCAGCAGTGAAGACGGGACAGCGTCTACGTGGAGCACAGATACGCAGTATTTT
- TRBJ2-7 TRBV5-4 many CASSSTDSYEQYF TGTGCCAGCAGCTCGACAGATTCCTACGAGCAGTACTTC
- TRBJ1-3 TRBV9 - CASSVDRRPSSGNTIYF TGTGCCAGCAGCGTAGATCGCAGGCCGAGCTCTGGAAACACCATATATTTT
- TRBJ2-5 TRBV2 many CASNPRDEETQYF TGTGCCAGCAACCCCCGGGACGAGGAGACCCAGTACTTC
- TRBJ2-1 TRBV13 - CASSAEGGVYNEQFF TGTGCCAGTTCCGCCGAGGGCGGGGTGTACAATGAGCAGTTCTTC
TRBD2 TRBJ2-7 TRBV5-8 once CASSTGLAAQEEQYF TGTGCCAGCAGCACCGGGCTAGCGGCCCAGGAGGAGCAGTACTTC
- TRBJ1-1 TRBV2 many CASKGQQDTEAFF TGTGCCAGCAAAGGACAACAAGACACTGAAGCTTTCTTT
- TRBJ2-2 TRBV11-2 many CASSSGTRINTGELFF TGTGCCAGCAGCTCCGGGACTCGGATAAACACCGGGGAGCTGTTTTTT
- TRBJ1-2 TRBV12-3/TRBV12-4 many CASRKSGGAYGYTF TGTGCCAGCAGGAAGTCGGGGGGGGCCTATGGCTACACCTTC
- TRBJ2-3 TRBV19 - CASSPGPITDTRYF TGTGCCAGTAGCCCGGGCCCCATCACAGATACGCGGTATTTT
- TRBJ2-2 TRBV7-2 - CASSFRTGRLSTGELFF TGTGCCAGCAGCTTCCGAACCGGAAGGTTGTCAACCGGGGAGCTGTTTTTT
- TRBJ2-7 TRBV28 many CASSLLHRVWEQYF TGTGCCAGCAGTTTATTACACAGGGTATGGGAGCAGTACTTC
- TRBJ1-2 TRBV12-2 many CASRFARTPRKTYGYTF TGTGCAAGTCGCTTTGCTCGGACTCCACGAAAGACCTATGGCTACACCTTC
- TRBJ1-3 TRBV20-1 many CSARGGVSSGNTIYF TGCAGTGCTAGAGGGGGTGTATCCTCTGGAAACACCATATATTTT
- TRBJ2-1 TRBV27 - CASSLSLTGYNEQFF TGTGCCAGCAGCTTATCGCTAACGGGATACAATGAGCAGTTCTTC
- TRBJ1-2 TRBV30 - CAWAGMRYRKAYGYTF TGTGCCTGGGCTGGAATGCGTTATAGAAAGGCCTATGGCTACACCTTC
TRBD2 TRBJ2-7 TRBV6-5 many CASSEQGTSGRLGEQYF TGTGCCAGCAGTGAACAAGGAACTAGCGGGAGGTTGGGCGAGCAGTACTTC
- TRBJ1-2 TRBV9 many CASERTYSRKTYGYTF TGTGCCAGCGAGCGGACGTACTCAAGAAAGACCTATGGCTACACCTTC
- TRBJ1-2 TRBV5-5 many CASGVSVSRKTYGYTF TGTGCCAGCGGAGTGTCTGTCTCGCGAAAGACCTATGGCTACACCTTC
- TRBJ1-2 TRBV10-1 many CASSLQRRSRKTYGYTF TGCGCCAGCAGTCTGCAAAGAAGATCGCGAAAGACCTATGGCTACACCTTC
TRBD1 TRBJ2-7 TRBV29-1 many CSVKTGGYEQYF TGCAGCGTTAAGACAGGGGGCTACGAGCAGTACTTC
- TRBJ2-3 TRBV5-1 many CASSLLRESSTDTQYF TGCGCCAGCAGCTTGCTTCGGGAGTCTAGCACAGATACGCAGTATTTT
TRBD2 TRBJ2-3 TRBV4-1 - CAGSHPEASGRTDTQYF TGCGCCGGCAGCCACCCTGAGGCTAGCGGGCGAACAGATACGCAGTATTTT
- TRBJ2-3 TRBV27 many CASSNIDTQYF TGTGCCAGCAGTAATATAGATACGCAGTATTTT
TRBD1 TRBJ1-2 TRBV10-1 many CASRGQGAGNYGYTF TGCGCCAGCAGGGGACAGGGGGCGGGGAACTATGGCTACACCTTC
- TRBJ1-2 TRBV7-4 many CASSHVGSARKTYGYTF TGTGCCAGCAGCCACGTGGGTTCAGCTCGAAAGACCTATGGCTACACCTTC
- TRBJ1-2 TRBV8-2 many CGSSLADSRKTYGYTF TGTGGCAGTAGCTTAGCTGATAGCCGAAAGACCTATGGCTACACCTTC
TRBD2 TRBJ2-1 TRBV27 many CATRRGGRAEQFF TGTGCCACCCGAAGGGGCGGGAGGGCCGAGCAGTTCTTC
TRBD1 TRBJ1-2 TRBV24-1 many CATSDRDRDIYGYTF TGTGCCACCAGTGACCGGGACAGGGACATCTATGGCTACACCTTC
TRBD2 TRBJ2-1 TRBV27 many CASSFLAGESREQFF TGTGCCAGCAGTTTTCTAGCGGGGGAATCACGTGAGCAGTTCTTC
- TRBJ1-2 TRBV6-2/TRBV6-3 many CASSVAICIGKTYGYTF TGTGCCAGCAGTGTTGCCATCTGCATCGGAAAGACCTATGGCTACACCTTC
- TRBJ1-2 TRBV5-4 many CASTSFVPGKTYGYTF TGTGCCAGCACTAGCTTCGTACCAGGAAAGACCTATGGCTACACCTTC
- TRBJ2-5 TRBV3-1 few CANSGLSPISFSETQYF TGTGCCAACAGCGGACTATCTCCCATTTCTTTCTCTGAGACCCAGTACTTC
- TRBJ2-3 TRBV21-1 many CASSNRIATVMQDTQYF TGTGCCAGCAGTAACAGGATAGCTACAGTCATGCAAGATACGCAGTATTTT
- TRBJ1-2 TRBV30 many CAWAVLRYRKTYGYTF TGTGCCTGGGCGGTATTGCGTTATAGAAAGACCTATGGCTACACCTTC
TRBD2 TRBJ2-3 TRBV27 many CASSSTSPNRGDTQYF TGTGCCAGCAGTTCGACTAGCCCGAATCGAGGAGATACGCAGTATTTT
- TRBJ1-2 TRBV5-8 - CASHGGRPRKTYGYTF TGTGCCAGCCATGGTGGTCGTCCACGAAAGACCTATGGCTACACCTTC
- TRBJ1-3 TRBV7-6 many CASRAGSGNTIYF TGTGCCAGCCGGGCGGGGTCTGGAAACACCATATATTTT
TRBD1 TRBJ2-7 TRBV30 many CAWSVLQGDYEQYF TGTGCCTGGAGTGTATTACAGGGGGACTACGAGCAGTACTTC
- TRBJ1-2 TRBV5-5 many CASQVFVSRKTYGYTF TGTGCCAGCCAAGTATTTGTCTCGCGAAAGACCTATGGCTACACCTTC
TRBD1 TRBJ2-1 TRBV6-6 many CASSLGQGADNEQFF TGTGCCAGCAGCCTAGGACAGGGAGCAGACAATGAGCAGTTCTTC
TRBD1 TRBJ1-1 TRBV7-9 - CAGSRGQIFDAEAFF TGTGCCGGCAGCCGGGGACAGATCTTTGATGCTGAAGCTTTCTTT
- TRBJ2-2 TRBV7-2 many CASSLAWPGSNTGELFF TGTGCCAGCAGCTTAGCGTGGCCGGGGTCAAACACCGGGGAGCTGTTTTTT